This TCR beta chain was retrieved from a study of blood T cell repertoires in COVID-19. Recovered Cohort 3 donors showed two negative PCRs, clearance, or symptom resolution. The method was immunoSEQ multiplex PCR; TCRdb's version includes in-frame clones alone and lacks a portion of them. The sample yields over 400,000 clones, approximately 91% seen once. V gave up 5 bases and J gave up 8 bases, with 19 bases separating them. Germline CDR1 and CDR2: SGHAT and FQNNGV. The CDR3 loop spans 15 amino acids. The sequencing input was PBMCs or T cells enriched from blood (not recorded which). This chain connects TRBV11-2 to TRBJ1-3, with D perhaps TRBD1 (6 bases). This TCR derives from a woman between 55 and 75 years old who had recovered from COVID-19. CDR3 in amino acids: CASSPPGGRRDTIYF. CDR3 in DNA: TGTGCCAGCAGCCCACCCGGGGGGCGCAGGGACACCATATATTTT. The variable domain in full, with the rest retrieved from reference TRBV11-2 and TRBJ1-3, is EAGVAQSPRYKIIEKRQSVAFWCNPISGHATLYWYQQILGQGPKLLIQFQNNGVVDDSQLPKDRFSAERLKGVDSTLKIQPAKLEDSAVYLCASSPPGGRRDTIYFGEGSWLTVV.